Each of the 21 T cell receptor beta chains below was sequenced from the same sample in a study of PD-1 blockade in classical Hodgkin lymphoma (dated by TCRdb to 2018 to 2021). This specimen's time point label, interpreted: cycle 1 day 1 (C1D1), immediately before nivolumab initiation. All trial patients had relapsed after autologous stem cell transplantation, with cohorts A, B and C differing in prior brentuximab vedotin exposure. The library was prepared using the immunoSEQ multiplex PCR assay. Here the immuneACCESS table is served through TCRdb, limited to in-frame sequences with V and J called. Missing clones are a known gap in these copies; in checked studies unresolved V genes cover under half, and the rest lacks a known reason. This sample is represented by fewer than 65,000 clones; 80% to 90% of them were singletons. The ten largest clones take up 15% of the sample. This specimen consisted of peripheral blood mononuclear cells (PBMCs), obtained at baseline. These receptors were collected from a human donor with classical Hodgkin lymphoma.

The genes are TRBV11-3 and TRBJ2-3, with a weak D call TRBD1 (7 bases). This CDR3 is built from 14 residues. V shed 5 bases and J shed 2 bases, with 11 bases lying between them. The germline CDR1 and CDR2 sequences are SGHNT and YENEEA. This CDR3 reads CASSQGGFTDTQYF. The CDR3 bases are TGTGCCAGCAGCCAGGGGGGATTCACAGATACGCAGTATTTT.

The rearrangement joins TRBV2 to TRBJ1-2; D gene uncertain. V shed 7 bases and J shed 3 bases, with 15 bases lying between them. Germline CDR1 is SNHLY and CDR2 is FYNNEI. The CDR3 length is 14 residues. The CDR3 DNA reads TGTGCCAGCAAGTCGATACCCGACCACTATGGCTACACCTTC. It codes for CASKSIPDHYGYTF.

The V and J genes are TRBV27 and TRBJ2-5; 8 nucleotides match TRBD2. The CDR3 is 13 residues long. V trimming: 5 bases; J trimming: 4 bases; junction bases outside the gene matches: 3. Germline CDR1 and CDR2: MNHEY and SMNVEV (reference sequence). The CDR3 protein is CASSGTSIETQYF. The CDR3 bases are TGTGCCAGCAGTGGGACTAGTATAGAGACCCAGTACTTC.

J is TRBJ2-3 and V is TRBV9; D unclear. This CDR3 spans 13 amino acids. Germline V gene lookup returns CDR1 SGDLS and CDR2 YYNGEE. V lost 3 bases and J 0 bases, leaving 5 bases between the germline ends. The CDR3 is CASSEQSTDTQYF. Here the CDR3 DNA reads TGTGCCAGCAGCGAACAGAGCACAGATACGCAGTATTTT.

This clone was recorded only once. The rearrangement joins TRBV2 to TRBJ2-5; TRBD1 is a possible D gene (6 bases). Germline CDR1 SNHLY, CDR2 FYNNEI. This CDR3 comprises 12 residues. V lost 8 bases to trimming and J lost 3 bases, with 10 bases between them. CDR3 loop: CASGRQEETQYF. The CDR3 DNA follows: TGTGCCAGCGGTCGACAGGAAGAGACCCAGTACTTC.

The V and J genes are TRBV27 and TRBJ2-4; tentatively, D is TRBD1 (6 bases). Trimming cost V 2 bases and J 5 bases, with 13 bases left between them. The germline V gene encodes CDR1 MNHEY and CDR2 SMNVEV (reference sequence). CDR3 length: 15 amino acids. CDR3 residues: CASSLRQVGENIQYF. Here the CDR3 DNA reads TGTGCCAGCAGTTTAAGACAGGTTGGGGAAAACATTCAGTACTTC.

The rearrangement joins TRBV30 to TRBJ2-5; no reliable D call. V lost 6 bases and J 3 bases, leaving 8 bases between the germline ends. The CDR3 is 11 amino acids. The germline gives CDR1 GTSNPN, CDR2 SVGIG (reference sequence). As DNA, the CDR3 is TGTGCCTGCGAGGAAAAAGAGACCCAGTACTTC. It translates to CACEEKETQYF.

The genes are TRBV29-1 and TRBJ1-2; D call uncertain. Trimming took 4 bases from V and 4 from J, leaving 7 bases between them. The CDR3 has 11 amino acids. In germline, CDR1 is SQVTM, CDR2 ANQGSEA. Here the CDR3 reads CSVAGIYGYTF. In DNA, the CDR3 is TGCAGCGTTGCAGGTATCTATGGCTACACCTTC.

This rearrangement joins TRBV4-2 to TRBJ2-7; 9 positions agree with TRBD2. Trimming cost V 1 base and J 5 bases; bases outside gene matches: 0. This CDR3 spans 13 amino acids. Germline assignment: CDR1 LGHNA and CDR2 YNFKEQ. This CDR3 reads CASSQGLADEQYF. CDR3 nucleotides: TGTGCCAGCAGCCAAGGACTAGCGGACGAGCAGTACTTC.

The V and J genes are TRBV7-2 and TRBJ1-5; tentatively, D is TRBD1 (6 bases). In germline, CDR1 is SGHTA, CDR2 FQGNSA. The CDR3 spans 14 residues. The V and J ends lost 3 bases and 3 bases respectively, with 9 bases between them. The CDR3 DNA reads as TGTGCCAGCAGCTTTGGGGGCCCCAATCAGCCCCAGCATTTT. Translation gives CASSFGGPNQPQHF.

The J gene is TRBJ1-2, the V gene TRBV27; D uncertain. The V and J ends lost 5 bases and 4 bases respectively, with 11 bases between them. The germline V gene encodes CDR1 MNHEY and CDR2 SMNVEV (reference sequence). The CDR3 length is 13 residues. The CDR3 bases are TGTGCCAGCAGTAGCGTTGGTCCCTATGGCTACACCTTC. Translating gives CASSSVGPYGYTF.

The CDR3 spells CASSLQGLDETQYF. DNA of the CDR3: TGTGCCAGCAGCTTGCAGGGTCTGGACGAGACCCAGTACTTC. The rearrangement links TRBV5-4 to TRBJ2-5, with a possible D match to TRBD1 (5 bases). CDR3 length: 14 residues. Germline loops: CDR1 SGHNT, CDR2 YYREEE (reference sequence). Trimming cost V 1 base and J 5 bases, with 12 bases left between them.

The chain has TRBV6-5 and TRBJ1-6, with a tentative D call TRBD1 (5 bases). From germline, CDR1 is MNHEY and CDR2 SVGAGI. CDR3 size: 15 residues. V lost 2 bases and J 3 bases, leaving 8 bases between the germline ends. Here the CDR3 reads CASSYTGGYNSPLHF. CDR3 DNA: TGTGCCAGCAGTTACACAGGTGGCTATAATTCACCCCTCCACTTT.

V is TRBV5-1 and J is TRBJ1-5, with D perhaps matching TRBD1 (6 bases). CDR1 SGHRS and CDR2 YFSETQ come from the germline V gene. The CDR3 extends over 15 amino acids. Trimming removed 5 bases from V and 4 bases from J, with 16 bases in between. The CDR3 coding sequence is TGCGCCAGCAGTCCGGGAGGGGGAGAGAATCAGCCCCAGCATTTT. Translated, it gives CASSPGGGENQPQHF. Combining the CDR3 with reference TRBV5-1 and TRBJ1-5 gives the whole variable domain KAGVTQTPRYLIKTRGQQVTLSCSPISGHRSVSWYQQTPGQGLQFLFEYFSETQRNKGNFPGRFSGRQFSNSRSEMNVSTLELGDSALYLCASSPGGGENQPQHFGDGTRLSIL.

The chain's CDR3 is CASSVGPGQDFYEQYF. DNA for the CDR3: TGTGCCAGCAGCGTCGGACCGGGACAGGACTTCTACGAGCAGTACTTC. The chain joins TRBV9 to TRBJ2-7; 8 bases are a match to TRBD1. V trimming: 2 bases; J trimming: 3 bases; junction bases outside the gene matches: 10. CDR3 size: 16 residues. CDR1 is SGDLS and CDR2 is YYNGEE in the germline V gene.

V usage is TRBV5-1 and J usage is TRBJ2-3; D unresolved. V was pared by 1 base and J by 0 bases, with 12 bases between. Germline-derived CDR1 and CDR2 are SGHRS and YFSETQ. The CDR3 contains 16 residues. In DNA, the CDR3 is TGCGCCAGCAGCTTGACCCTAGGTACTAGCACAGATACGCAGTATTTT. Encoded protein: CASSLTLGTSTDTQYF.

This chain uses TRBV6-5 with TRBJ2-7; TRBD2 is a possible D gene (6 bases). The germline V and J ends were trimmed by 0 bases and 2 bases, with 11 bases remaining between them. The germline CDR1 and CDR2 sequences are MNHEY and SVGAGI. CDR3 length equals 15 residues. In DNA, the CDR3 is TGTGCCAGCAGTTACTCGCCCGGAGGGGCCTACGAGCAGTACTTC. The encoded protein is CASSYSPGGAYEQYF.

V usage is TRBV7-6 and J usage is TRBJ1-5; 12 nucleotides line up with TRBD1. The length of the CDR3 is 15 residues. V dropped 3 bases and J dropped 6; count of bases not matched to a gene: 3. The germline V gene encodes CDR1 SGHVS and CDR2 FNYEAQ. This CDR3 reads CASSLGTGGVQPQHF. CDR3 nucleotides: TGTGCCAGCAGCTTGGGGACAGGGGGCGTTCAGCCCCAGCATTTT.

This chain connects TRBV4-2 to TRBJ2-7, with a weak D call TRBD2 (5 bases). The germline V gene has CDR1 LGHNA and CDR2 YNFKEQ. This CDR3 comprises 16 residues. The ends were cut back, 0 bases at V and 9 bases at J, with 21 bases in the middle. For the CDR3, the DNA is TGTGCCAGCAGCCAAGAGGAGGATTTACTCCTTCCTGTGCAGTACTTC. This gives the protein CASSQEEDLLLPVQYF.

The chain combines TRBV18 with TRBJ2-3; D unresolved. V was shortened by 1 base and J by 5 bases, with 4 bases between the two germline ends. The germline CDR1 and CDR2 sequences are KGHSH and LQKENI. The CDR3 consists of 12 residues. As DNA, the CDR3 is TGTGCCAGCTCACCACAAGTAGATACGCAGTATTTT. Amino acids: CASSPQVDTQYF.

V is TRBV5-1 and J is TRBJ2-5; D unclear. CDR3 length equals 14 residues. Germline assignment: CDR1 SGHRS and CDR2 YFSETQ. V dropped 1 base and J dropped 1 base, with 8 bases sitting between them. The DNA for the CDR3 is TGCGCCAGCAGCTTGACAGTTTCCCAAGAGACCCAGTACTTC. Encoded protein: CASSLTVSQETQYF.